This TCR beta chain appears in the sequencing data of a study of CXCR3-negative and CXCR3-positive naive CD8 T cells. This CDR3 spans 11 amino acids. Carrying UMI labels, the TRB cDNA libraries were prepared through 5' RACE. From the 5' RACE reads, TCRdb lists one entry per CDR3 protein and no DNA. Here the sample table reports 3,000 or so distinct CDR3 sequences. The sample comprised naive CXCR3- CD8+ T cells from blood. Noted subset: CD45RO-CCR7+CD27+CD95- naive CD8+ T cells lacking CXCR3 (TNR3-). The TCR originated in a human donor in good health. Some clones in this sample may be carry-over from other donors' samples. This chain links TRBV12-3 or TRBV12-4 with TRBJ2-2; checking the TCRdb D call of TRBD1 is not possible without DNA. CDR3 residues: CASMGGGELFF.